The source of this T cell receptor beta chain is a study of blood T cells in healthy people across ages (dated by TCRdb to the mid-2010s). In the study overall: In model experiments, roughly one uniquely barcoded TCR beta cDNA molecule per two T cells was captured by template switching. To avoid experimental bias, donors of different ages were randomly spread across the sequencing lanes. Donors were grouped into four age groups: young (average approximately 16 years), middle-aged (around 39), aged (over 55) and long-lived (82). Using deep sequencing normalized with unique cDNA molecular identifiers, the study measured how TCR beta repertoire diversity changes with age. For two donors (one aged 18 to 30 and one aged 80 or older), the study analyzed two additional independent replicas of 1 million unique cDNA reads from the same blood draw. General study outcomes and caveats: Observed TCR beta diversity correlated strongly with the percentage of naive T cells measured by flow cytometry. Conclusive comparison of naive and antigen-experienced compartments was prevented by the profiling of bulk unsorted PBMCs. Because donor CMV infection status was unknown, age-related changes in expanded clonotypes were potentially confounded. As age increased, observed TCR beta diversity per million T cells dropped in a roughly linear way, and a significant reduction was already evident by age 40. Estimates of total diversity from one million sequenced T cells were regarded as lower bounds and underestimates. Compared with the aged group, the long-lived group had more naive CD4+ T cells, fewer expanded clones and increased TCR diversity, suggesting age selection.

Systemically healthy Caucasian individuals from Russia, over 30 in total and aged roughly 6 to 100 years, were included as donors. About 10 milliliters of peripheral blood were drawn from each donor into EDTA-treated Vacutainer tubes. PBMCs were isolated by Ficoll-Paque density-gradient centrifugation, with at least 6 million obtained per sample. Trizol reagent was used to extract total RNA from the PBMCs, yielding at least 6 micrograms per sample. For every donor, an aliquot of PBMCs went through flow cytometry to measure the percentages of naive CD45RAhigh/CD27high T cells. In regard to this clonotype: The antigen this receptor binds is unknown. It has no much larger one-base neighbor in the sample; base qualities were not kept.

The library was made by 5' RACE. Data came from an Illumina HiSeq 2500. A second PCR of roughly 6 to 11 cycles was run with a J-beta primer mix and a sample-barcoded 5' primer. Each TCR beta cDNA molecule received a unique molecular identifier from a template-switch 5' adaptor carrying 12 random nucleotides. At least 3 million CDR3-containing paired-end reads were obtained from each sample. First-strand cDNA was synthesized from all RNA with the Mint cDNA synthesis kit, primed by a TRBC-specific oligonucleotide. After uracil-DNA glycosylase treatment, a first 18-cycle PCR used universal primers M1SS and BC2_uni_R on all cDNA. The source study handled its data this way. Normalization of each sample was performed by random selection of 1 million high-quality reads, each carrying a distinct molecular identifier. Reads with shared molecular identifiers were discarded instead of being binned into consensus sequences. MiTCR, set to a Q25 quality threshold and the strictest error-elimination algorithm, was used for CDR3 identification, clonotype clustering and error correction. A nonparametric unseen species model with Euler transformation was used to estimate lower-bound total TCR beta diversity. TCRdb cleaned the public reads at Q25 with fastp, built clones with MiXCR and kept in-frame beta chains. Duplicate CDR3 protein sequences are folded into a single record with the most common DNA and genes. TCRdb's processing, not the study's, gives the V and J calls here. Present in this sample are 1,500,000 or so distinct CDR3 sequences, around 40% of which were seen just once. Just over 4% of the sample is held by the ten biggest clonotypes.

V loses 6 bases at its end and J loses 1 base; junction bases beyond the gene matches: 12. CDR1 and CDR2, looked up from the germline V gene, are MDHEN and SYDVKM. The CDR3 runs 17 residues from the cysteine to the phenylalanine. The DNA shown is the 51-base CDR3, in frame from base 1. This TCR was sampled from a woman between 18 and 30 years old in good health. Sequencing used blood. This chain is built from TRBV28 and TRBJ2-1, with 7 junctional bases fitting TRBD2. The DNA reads TGTGCCAGCAGAGAAGCTAGCGGACCTACGTCCTACAATGAGCAGTTCTTC. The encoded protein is CASREASGPTSYNEQFF.